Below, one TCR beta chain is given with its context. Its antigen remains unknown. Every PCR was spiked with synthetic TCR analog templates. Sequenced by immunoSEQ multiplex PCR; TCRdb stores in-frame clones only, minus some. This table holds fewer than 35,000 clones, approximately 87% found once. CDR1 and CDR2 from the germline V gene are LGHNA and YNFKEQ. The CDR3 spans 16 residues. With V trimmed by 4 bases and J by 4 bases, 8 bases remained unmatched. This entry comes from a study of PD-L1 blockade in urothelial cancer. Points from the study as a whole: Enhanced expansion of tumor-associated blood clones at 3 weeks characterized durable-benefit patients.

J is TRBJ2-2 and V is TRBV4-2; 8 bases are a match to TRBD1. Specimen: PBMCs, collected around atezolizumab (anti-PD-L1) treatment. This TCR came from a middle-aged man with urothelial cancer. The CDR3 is CASSPGQGQSTGELFF. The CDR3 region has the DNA TGTGCCAGCAGCCCCGGACAGGGTCAAAGCACCGGGGAGCTGTTTTTT.